What follows describes a single T cell receptor beta chain. This entry is derived from a study of technical replicates of blood from several donors. Sequencing used immunoSEQ multiplex PCR; TCRdb keeps in-frame clones, though not all of them. Of about 100,000 clones listed, roughly 96% are singletons. This CDR3 comprises 17 residues. Material: T cells isolated from PBMCs. The chain has TRBV21-1 and TRBJ1-1; TRBD1, the table's D call, lacks a check against the DNA. TRBV21-1 is given as a pseudogene. The sequence was obtained from a human donor in good health. Here the CDR3 reads CASSPRDRQRMNTEAFF. As DNA, the CDR3 is TGTGCCAGCAGCCCTCGCGACAGGCAGAGAATGAACACTGAAGCTTTCTTT.